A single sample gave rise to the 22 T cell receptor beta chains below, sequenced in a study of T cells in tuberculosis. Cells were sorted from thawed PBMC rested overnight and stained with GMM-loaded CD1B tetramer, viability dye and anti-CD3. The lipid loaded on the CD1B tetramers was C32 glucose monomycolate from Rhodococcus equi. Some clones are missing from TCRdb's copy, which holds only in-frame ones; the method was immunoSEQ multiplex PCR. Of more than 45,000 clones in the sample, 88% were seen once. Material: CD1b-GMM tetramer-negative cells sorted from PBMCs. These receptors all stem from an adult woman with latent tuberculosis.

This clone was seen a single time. The CDR3 region is CATSRATDSYEQYF. In nucleotides, the CDR3 is TGTGCCACCAGCAGAGCAACAGACTCCTACGAGCAGTACTTC. The chain couples TRBV15 to TRBJ2-7; D gene uncertain. CDR3 length: 14 residues. The germline V and J ends were trimmed by 1 base and 0 bases, with 7 bases remaining between them. Germline CDR1 is LNHNV and CDR2 is YYDKDF (reference sequence). Looking up the rest from reference TRBV15 and TRBJ2-7 gives the full variable domain: DAMVIQNPRYQVTQFGKPVTLSCSQTLNHNVMYWYQQKSSQAPKLLFHYYDKDFNNEADTPDNFQSRRPNTSFCFLDIRSPGLGDTAMYLCATSRATDSYEQYFGPGTRLTVT.

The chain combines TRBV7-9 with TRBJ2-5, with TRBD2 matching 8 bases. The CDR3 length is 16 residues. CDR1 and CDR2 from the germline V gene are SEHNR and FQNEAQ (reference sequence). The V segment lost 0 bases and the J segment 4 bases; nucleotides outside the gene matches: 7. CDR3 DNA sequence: TGTGCCAGCAGCTTAGCGCGCGGGGGGCCCAGAGAGACCCAGTACTTC. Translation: CASSLARGGPRETQYF.

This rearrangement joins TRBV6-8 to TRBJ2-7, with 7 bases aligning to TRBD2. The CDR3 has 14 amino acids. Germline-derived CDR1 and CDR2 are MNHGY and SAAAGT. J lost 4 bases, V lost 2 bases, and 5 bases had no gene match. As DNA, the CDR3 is TGTGCCAGCAGTTACCCAGCGGGGAGGTACGAGCAGTACTTC. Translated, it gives CASSYPAGRYEQYF.

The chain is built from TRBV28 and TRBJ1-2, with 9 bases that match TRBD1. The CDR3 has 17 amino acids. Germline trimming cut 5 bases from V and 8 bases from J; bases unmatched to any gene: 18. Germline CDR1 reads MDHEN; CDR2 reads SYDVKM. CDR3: CASSTRQVLQGARGYTF. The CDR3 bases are TGTGCCAGCAGTACACGCCAAGTACTACAGGGGGCGCGGGGCTACACCTTC.

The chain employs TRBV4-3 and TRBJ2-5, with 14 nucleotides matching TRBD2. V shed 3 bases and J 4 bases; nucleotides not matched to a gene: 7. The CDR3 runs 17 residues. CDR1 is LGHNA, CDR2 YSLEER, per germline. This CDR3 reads CASSQGTSGSGIETQYF. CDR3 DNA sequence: TGCGCCAGCAGCCAGGGGACTAGCGGGAGTGGTATAGAGACCCAGTACTTC.

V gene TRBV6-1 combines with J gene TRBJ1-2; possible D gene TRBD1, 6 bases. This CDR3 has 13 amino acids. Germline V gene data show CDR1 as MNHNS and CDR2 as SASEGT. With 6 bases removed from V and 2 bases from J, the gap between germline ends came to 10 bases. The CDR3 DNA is TGTGCCAGCAGCACAACAGGGAACTATGGCTACACCTTC. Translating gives CASSTTGNYGYTF.

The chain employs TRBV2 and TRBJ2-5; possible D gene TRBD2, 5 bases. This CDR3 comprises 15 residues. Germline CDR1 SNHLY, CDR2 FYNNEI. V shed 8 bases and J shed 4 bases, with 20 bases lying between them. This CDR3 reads CASPEDGGALETQYF. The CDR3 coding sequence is TGTGCCAGCCCCGAAGATGGAGGAGCCCTAGAGACCCAGTACTTC.

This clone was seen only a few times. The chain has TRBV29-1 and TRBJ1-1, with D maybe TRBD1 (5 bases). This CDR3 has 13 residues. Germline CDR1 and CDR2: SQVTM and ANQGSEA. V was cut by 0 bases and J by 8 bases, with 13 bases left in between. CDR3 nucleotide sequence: TGCAGCGTTGAAGATGCGACAGCGGGGGAAGCTTTCTTT. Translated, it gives CSVEDATAGEAFF.

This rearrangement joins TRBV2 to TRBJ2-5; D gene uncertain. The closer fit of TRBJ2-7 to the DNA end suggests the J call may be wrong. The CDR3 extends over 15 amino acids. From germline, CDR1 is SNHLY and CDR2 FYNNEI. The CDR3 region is CASSEVAGYGYEQYF. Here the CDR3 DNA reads TGTGCCAGCAGTGAAGTTGCCGGGTATGGCTACGAGCAGTACTTC.

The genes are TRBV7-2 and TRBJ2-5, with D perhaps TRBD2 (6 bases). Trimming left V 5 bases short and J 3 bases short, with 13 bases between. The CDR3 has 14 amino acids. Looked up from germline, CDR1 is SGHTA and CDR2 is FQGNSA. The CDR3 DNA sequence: TGTGCCAGCAGCCCTCGCTCGGGGGAAGAGACCCAGTACTTC. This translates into CASSPRSGEETQYF.

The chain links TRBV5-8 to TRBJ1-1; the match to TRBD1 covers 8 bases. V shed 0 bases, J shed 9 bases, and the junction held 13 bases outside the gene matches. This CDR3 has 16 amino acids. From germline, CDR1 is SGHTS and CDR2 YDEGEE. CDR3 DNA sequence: TGTGCCAGCAGCTTGGGCTCAGGGACAGGCCAAAGGCAAGCTTTCTTT. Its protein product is CASSLGSGTGQRQAFF.

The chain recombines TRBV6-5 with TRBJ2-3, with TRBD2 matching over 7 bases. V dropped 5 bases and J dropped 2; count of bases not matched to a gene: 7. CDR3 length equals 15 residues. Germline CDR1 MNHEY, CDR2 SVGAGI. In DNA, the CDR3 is TGTGCCAGCAGTCCGCAGCGGGGCCACACAGATACGCAGTATTTT. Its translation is CASSPQRGHTDTQYF.

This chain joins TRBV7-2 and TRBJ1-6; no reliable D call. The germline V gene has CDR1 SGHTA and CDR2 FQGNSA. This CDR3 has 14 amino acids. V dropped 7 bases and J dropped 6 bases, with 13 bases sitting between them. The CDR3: CASTFQHSNSPLHF. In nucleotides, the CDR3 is TGTGCCAGCACCTTCCAACACAGTAATTCACCCCTCCACTTT.

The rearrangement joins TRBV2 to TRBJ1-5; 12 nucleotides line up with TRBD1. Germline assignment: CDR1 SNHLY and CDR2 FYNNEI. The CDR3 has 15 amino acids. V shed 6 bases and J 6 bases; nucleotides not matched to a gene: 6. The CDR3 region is CASSLGTGGVQPQHF. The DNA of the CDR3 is TGTGCCAGCAGCCTAGGGACAGGGGGCGTTCAGCCCCAGCATTTT.

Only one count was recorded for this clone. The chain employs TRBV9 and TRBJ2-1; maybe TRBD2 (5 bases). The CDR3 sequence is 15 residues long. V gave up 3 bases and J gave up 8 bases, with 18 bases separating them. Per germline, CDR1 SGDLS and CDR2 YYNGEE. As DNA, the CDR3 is TGTGCCAGCAGCGCCGACTATCTGGTAAGCGATGAGCAGTTCTTC. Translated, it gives CASSADYLVSDEQFF.

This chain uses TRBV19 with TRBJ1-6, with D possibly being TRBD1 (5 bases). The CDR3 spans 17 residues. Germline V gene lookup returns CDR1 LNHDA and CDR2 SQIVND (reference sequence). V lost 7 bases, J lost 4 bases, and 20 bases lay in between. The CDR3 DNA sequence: TGTGCCAGTAAGGACACGGAAGGTCGGGGGTATAATTCACCCCTCCACTTT. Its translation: CASKDTEGRGYNSPLHF.

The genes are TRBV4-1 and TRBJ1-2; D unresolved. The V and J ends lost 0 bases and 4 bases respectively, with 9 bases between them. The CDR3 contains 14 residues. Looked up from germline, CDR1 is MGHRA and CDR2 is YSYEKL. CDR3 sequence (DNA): TGCGCCAGCAGCCAAGAATCACTTCCCTATGGCTACACCTTC. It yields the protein CASSQESLPYGYTF.

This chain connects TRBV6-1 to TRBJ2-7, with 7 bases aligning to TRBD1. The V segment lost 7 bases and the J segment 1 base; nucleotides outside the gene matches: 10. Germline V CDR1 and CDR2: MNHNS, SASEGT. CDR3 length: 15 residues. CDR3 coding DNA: TGTGCCAGCACCGGGGCCGGGACAGATTCCTACGAGCAGTACTTC. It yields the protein CASTGAGTDSYEQYF.

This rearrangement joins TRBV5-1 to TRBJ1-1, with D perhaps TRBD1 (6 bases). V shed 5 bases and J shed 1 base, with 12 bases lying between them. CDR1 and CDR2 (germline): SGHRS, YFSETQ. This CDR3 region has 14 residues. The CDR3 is CASSFLTGNTEAFF. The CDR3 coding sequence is TGCGCCAGCAGTTTCTTGACAGGGAACACTGAAGCTTTCTTT.

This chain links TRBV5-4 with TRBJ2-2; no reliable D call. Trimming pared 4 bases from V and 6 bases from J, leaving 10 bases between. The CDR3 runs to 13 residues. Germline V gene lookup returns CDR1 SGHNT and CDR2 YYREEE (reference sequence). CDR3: CASSTPSSGELFF. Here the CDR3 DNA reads TGTGCCAGCAGCACCCCTAGTTCCGGGGAGCTGTTTTTT.

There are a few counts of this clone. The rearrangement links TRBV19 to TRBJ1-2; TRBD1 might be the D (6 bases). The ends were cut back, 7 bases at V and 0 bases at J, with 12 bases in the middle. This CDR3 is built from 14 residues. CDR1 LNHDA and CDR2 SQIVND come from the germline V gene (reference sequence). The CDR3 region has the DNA TGTGCCAGTACCCCAGGGGCAGCTAACTATGGCTACACCTTC. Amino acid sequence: CASTPGAANYGYTF.

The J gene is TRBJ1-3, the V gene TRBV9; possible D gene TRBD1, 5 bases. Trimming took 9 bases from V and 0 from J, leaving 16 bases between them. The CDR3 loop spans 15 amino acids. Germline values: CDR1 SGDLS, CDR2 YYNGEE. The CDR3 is CAIVKGRVSGNTIYF. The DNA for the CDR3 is TGTGCCATTGTAAAGGGCAGGGTCTCTGGAAACACCATATATTTT.